The present TCR beta chain was sequenced within a study of breast tumors, draining lymph nodes, adjacent tissues. Germline V lookup: CDR1 MDHEN, CDR2 SYDVKM. V shed 7 bases and J shed 2 bases, with 3 bases lying between them. The CDR3 totals 11 residues. TCRdb reprocessed the multiplex PCR reads with MiXCR, giving one entry per CDR3 protein. The sample consists of under 250,000 distinct CDR3 sequences, about 30% of them appearing once. Axillary draining lymph nodes of breast cancer patients supplied the node samples. This clonotype has a count of ten or more. What it binds is not known. The study, taken as a whole, reports: Data only fit, rather than demonstrated, lymph node origin of most tumor T cells. Tumor TCR diversity was below lymph nodes but above nontumor tissue. Most tumor T cells seemingly derive from lymph node, then expand in tumor.

The V and J genes are TRBV28 and TRBJ1-5; no firm D call. The specimen sequenced was axillary lymph node tissue. This TCR came from a female donor with breast cancer. Some clones in this sample may be carry-over from other donors' samples. The CDR3 sequence is CASMGNQPQHF. CDR3 in DNA: TGTGCCAGCATGGGCAATCAGCCCCAGCATTTT.